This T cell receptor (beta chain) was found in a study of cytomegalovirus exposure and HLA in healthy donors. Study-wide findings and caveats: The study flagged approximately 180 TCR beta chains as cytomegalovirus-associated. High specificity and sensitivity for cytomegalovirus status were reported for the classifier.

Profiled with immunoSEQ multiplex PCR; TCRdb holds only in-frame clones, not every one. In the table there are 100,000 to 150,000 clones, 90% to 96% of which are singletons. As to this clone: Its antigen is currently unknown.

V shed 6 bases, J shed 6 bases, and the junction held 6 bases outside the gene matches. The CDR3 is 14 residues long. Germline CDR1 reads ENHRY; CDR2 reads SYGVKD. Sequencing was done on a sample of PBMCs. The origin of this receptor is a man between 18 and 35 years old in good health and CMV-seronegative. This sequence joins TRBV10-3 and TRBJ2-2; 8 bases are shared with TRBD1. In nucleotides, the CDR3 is TGTGCCATCAGCCGGGACAGGTCGCCCGGGGAGCTGTTTTTT. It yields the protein CAISRDRSPGELFF.